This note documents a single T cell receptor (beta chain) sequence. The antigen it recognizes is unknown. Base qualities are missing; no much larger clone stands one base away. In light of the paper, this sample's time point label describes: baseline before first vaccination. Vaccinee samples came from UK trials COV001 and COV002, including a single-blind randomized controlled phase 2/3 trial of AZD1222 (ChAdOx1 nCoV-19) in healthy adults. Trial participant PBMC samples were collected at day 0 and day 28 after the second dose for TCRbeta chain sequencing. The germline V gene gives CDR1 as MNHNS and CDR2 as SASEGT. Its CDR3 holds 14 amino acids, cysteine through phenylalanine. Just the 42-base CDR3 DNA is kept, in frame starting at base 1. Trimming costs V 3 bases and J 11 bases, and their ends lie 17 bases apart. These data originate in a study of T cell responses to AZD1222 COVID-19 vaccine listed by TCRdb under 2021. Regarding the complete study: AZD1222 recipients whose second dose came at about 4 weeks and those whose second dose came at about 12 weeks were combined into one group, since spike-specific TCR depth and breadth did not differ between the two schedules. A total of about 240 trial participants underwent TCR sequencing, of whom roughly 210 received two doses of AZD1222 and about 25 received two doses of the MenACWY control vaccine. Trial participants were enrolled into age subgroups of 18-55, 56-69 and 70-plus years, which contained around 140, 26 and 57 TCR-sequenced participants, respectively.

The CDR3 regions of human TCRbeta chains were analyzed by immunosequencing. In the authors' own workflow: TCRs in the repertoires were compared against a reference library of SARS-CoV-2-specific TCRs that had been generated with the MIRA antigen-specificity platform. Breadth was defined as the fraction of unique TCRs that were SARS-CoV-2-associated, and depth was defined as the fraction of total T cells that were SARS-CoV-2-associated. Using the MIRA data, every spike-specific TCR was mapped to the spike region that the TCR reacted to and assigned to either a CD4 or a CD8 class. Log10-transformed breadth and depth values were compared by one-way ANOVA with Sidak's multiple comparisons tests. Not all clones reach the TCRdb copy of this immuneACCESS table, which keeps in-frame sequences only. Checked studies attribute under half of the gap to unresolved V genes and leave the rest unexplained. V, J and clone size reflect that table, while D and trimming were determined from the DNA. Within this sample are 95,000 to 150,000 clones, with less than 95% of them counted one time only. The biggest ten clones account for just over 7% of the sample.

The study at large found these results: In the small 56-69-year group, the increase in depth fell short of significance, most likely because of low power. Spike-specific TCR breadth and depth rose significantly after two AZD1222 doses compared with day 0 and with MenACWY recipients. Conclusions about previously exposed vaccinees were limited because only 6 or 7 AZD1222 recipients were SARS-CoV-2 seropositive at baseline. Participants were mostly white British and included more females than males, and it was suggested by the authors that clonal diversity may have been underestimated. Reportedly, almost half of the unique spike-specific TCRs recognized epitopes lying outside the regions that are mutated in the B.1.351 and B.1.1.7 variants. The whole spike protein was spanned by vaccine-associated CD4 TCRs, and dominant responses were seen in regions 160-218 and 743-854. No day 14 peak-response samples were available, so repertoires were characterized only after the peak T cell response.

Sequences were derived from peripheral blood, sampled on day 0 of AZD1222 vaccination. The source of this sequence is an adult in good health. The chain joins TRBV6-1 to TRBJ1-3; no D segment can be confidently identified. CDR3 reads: CASSEGTTAISIYF. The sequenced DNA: TGTGCCAGCAGTGAGGGTACCACCGCGATCTCCATATATTTT.